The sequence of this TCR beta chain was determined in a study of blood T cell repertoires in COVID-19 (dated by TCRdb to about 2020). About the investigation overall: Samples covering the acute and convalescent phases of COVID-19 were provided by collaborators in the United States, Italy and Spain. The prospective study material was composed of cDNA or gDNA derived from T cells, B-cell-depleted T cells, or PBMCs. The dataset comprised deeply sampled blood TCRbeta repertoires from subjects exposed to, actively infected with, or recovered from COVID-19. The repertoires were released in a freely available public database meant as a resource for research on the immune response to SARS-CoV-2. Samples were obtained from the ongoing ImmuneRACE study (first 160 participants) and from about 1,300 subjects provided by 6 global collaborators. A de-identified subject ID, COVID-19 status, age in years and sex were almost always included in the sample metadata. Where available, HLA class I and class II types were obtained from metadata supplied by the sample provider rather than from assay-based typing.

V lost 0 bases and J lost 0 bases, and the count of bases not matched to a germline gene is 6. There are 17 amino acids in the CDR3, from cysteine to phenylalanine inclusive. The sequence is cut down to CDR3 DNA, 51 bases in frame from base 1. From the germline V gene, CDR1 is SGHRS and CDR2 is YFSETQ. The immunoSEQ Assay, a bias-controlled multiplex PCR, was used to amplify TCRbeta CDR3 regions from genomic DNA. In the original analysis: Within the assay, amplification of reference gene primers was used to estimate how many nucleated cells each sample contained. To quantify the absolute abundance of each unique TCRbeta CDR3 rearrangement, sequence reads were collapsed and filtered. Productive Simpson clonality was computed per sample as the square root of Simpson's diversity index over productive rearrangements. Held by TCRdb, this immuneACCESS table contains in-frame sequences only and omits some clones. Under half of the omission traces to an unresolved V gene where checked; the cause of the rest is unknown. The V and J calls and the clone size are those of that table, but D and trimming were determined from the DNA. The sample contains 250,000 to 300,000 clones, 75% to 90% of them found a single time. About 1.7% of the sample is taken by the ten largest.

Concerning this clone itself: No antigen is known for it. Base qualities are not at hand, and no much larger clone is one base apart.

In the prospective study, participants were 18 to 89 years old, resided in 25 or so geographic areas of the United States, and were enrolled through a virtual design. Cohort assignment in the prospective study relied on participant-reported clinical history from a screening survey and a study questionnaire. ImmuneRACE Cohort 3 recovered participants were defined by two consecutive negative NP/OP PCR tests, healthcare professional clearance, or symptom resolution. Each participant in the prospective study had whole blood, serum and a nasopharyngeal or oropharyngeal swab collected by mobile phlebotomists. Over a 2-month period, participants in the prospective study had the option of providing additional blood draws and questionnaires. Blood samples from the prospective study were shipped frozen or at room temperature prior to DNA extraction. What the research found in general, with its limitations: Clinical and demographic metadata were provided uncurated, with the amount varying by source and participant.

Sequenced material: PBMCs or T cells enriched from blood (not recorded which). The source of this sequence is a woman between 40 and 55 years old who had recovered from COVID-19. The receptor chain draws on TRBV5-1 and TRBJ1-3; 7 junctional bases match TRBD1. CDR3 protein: CASSLGTGANSGNTIYF. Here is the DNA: TGCGCCAGCAGCTTGGGGACAGGCGCTAACTCTGGAAACACCATATATTTT.